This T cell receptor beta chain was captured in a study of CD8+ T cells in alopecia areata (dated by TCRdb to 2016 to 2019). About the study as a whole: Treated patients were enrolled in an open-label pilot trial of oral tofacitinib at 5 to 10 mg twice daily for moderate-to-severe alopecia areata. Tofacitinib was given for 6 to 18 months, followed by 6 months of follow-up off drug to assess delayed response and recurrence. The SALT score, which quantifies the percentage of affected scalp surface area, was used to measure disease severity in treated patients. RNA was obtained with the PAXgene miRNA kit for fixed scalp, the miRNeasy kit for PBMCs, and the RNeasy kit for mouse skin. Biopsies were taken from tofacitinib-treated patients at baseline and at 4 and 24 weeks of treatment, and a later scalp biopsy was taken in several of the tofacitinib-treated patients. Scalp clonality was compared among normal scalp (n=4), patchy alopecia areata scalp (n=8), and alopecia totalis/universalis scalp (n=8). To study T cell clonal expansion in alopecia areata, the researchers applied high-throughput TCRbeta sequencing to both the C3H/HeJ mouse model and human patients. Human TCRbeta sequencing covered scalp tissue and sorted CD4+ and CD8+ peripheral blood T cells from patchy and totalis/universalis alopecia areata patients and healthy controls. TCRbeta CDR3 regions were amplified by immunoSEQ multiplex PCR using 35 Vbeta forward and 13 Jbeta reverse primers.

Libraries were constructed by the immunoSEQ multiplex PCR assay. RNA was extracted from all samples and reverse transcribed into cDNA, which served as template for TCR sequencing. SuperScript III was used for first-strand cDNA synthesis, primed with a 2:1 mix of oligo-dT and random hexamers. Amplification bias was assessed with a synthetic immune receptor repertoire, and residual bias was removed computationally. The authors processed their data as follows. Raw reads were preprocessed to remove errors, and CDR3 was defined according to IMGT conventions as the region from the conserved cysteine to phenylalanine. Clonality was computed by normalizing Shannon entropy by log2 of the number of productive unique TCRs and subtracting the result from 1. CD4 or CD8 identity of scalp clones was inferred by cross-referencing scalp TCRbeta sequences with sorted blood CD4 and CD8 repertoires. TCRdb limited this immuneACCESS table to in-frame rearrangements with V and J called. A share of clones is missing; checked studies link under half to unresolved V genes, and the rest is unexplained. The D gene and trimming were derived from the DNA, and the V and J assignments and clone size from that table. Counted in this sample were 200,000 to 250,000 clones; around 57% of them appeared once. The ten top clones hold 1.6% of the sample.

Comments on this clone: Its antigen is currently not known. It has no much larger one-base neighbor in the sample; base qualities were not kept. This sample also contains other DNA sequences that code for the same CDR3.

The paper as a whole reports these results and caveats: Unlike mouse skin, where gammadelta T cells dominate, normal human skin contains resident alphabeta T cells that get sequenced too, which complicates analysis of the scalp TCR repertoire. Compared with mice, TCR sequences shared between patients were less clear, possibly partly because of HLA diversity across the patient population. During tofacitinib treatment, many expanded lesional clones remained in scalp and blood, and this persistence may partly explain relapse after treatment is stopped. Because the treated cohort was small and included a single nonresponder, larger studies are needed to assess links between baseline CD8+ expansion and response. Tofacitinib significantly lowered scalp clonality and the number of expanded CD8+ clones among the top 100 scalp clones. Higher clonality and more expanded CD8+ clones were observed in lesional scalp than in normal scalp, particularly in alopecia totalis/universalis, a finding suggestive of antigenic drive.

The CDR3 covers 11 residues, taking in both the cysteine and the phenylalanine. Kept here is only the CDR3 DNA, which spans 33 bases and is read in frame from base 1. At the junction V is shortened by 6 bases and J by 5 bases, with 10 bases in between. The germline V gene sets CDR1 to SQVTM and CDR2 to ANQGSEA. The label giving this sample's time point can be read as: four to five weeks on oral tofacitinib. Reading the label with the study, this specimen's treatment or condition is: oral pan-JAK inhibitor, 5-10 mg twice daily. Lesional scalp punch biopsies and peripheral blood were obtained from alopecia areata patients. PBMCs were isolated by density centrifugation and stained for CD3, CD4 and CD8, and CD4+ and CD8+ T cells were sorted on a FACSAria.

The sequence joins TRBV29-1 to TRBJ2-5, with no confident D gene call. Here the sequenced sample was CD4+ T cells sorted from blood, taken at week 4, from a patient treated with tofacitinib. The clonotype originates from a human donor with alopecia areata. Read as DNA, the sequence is TGCAGCGTCGTAAGACTCGAGACCCAGTACTTC. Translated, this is CSVVRLETQYF.